This TCR beta chain is from a study of blood T cell repertoires in COVID-19. Study details: Material from acute and convalescent COVID-19 was sourced from the United States, Italy and Spain.

As handled by the study authors: The assay estimated nucleated cells by amplifying reference gene primers. Sequencing used immunoSEQ multiplex PCR; TCRdb keeps in-frame clones, though not all of them. D and trimming come from the DNA, and the V and J calls and clone size come from that table. Counted here are roughly 100,000 clones, approximately 84% occurring once; the ten biggest clones make up roughly 23%. The V and J ends lost 4 bases and 6 bases, in that order; junction bases with no gene match: 5. Per germline, CDR1 SGHRS and CDR2 YFSETQ. The CDR3 has 14 amino acids. This clonotype was obtained from a man older than 75 with active or convalescent COVID-19. The V and J genes are TRBV5-1 and TRBJ2-2; TRBD1 aligns across 8 bases. The sample taken for sequencing was peripheral blood. This CDR3 is CASSAGQEAGELFF. DNA for the CDR3: TGCGCCAGCAGCGCGGGACAGGAGGCCGGGGAGCTGTTTTTT.